This TCR beta chain was retrieved from a study of T cell changes during pregnancy in multiple sclerosis. In germline, CDR1 is KGHSH, CDR2 LQKENI. With 3 bases removed from V and 5 bases from J, the gap between germline ends came to 13 bases. This CDR3 has 15 amino acids. The method was immunoSEQ multiplex PCR; TCRdb's version includes in-frame clones alone and lacks a portion of them. The data contain around 57,000 clones, around 92% of them singletons. The rearrangement joins TRBV18 to TRBJ2-2; D unclear. The source was CD4+ T cells from peripheral blood mononuclear cells, collected in the third trimester of pregnancy. The source is a female donor with multiple sclerosis, enrolled in a pregnancy study. CDR3 sequence: CASSPGTPGTGELFF. CDR3 nucleotides: TGTGCCAGCTCACCCGGAACCCCCGGGACCGGGGAGCTGTTTTTT.